Presented here are 11 T cell receptor beta chains from one specimen sequenced in a study of blood T cells in healthy people across ages. PCR was performed a second time for roughly 7 to 11 cycles using a sample-barcoded 5' primer and a J-beta primer mix. TCRdb reanalysed the 5' RACE reads using MiXCR and keeps one entry per CDR3 protein. The table has hundreds of thousands of distinct CDR3 sequences, less than 80% seen once. The sequencing sample was made of blood. Receptor source: a man in his thirties or forties in good health.

The V and J genes are TRBV10-3 and TRBJ2-2, with 12 bases fitting TRBD2. Germline values: CDR1 ENHRY, CDR2 SYGVKD. J gave up 4 bases and V 11 bases, and 5 bases lay outside the gene matches. This CDR3 region has 14 residues. CDR3 nucleotide sequence: TGTGCCGCTGGGACTAGCGGGTTCACCGGGGAGCTGTTTTTT. It yields the protein CAAGTSGFTGELFF.

The rearrangement links TRBV12-3 or TRBV12-4 to TRBJ2-5, with D possibly matching TRBD2 (7 bases). Trimming stripped 5 bases from V and 5 bases from J, with 18 bases between. This CDR3 is built from 15 residues. CDR3 DNA sequence: TGTGCCAGCAGTCCGAGGGGGGGCAGTAAGGAGACCCAGTACTTC. This encodes CASSPRGGSKETQYF.

The gene calls are TRBV5-1 and TRBJ2-6; a weak D match, TRBD1 (6 bases). Germline lookup yields CDR1 SGHRS and CDR2 YFSETQ. Trimming removed 5 bases from V and 3 bases from J, with 12 bases in between. The CDR3 is 15 amino acids. Here the CDR3 DNA reads TGCGCCAGCAGTTTTGGGGGCCGTGGGGCCAACGTCCTGACTTTC. Residues: CASSFGGRGANVLTF. Using reference TRBV5-1 and TRBJ2-6 for the parts outside the CDR3, the full variable domain is KAGVTQTPRYLIKTRGQQVTLSCSPISGHRSVSWYQQTPGQGLQFLFEYFSETQRNKGNFPGRFSGRQFSNSRSEMNVSTLELGDSALYLCASSFGGRGANVLTFGAGSRLTVL.

The chain is built from TRBV28 and TRBJ2-3; no definite D call. Trimming took off 5 bases at V and 6 bases at J, with 21 bases between the two ends. The CDR3 has 16 amino acids. The germline V gene encodes CDR1 MDHEN and CDR2 SYDVKM. In nucleotides, the CDR3 is TGTGCCAGCAGTCCTAGAGCATCCATATCTCATGATACGCAGTATTTT. It yields the protein CASSPRASISHDTQYF.

The chain has TRBV5-1 and TRBJ2-3, with 8 bases fitting TRBD2. Trimming at V came to 5 bases and at J to 0 bases, leaving 5 bases not matched to a gene. Germline values: CDR1 SGHRS, CDR2 YFSETQ. This CDR3 spans 15 amino acids. The CDR3 reads CASRPGLASTDTQYF. CDR3 DNA: TGCGCCAGCAGACCCGGACTAGCTAGCACAGATACGCAGTATTTT. The complete variable domain, with remaining parts taken from reference TRBV5-1 and TRBJ2-3, reads KAGVTQTPRYLIKTRGQQVTLSCSPISGHRSVSWYQQTPGQGLQFLFEYFSETQRNKGNFPGRFSGRQFSNSRSEMNVSTLELGDSALYLCASRPGLASTDTQYFGPGTRLTVL.

There are a few counts of this clonotype. CDR3 region: CASSLVGPRTSLAAYTDTQYF. The CDR3 DNA reads as TGTGCCAGCAGCTTAGTGGGGCCCCGAACGTCTCTAGCGGCCTACACAGATACGCAGTATTTT. The J gene is TRBJ2-3, the V gene TRBV11-1; TRBD2 agrees at 7 bases. Germline CDR1 and CDR2: SGHAT and FQDESV (reference sequence). The V gene end was trimmed by 1 base and the J gene end by 2 bases; junction bases not matched to a gene: 21. This CDR3 has 21 residues.

This clonotype was detected ten times or more. The chain employs TRBV25-1 and TRBJ1-1; D call uncertain. This CDR3 has 13 residues. Looked up from germline, CDR1 is MGHDK and CDR2 is SYGVNS. V was shortened by 2 bases and J by 11 bases, with 15 bases between the two germline ends. The CDR3 DNA is TGTGCCAGCAGTGAAAAGGGCCGGCAAGGGGCTTTCTTT. Its protein is CASSEKGRQGAFF.

The V gene is TRBV6-5, the J gene TRBJ2-5; weak D call: TRBD1 (6 bases). The CDR3 runs to 15 residues. CDR1 and CDR2 from the germline V gene are MNHEY and SVGAGI. The V and J ends lost 4 bases and 4 bases respectively, with 16 bases between them. The CDR3 DNA reads as TGTGCCAGCAGTTCCCCCCTACTCAGGGGAGAGACCCAGTACTTC. This codes for CASSSPLLRGETQYF.

CDR3 amino acids: CASSQEGGAGANVLTF. The CDR3 DNA reads as TGTGCCAGCAGCCAAGAAGGGGGGGCTGGGGCCAACGTCCTGACTTTC. The gene calls are TRBV4-2 and TRBJ2-6; D may be TRBD2 (7 bases). CDR1 and CDR2 (germline): LGHNA, YNFKEQ. Trimming removed 0 bases from V and 2 bases from J, with 8 bases in between. This CDR3 has 16 residues.

This chain links TRBV28 with TRBJ1-1; 7 positions agree with TRBD1. The germline V gene encodes CDR1 MDHEN and CDR2 SYDVKM. The CDR3 has 17 residues. The trim removed 4 bases at V and 4 bases at J, leaving 15 bases unmatched. CDR3 sequence: CASSSLILGGGGTEAFF. The DNA for the CDR3 is TGTGCCAGCAGTTCCCTGATCCTAGGGGGCGGAGGCACTGAAGCTTTCTTT.

This chain uses TRBV6-4 with TRBJ2-3; TRBD2 matches 8 bases. CDR3 length equals 14 residues. V lost 3 bases, J lost 2 bases, and 1 base stayed unmatched. Germline CDR1 and CDR2: MRHNA and SNTAGT. CDR3 nucleotide sequence: TGTGCCAGCAGTGAGACTAGCGCCACAGATACGCAGTATTTT. Translation: CASSETSATDTQYF.